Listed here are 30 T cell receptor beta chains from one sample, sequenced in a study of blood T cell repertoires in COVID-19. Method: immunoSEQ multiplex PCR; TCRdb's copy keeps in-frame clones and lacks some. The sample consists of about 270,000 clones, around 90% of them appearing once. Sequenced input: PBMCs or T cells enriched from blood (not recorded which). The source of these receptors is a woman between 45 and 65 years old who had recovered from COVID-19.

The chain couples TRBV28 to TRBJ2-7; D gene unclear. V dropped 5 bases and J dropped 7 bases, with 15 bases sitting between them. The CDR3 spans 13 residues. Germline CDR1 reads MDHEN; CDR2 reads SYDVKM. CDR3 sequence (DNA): TGTGCCAGCAGTCCGGGTGGCTCCGAAGAGCAGTACTTC. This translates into CASSPGGSEEQYF. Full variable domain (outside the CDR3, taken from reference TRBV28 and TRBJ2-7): DVKVTQSSRYLVKRTGEKVFLECVQDMDHENMFWYRQDPGLGLRLIYFSYDVKMKEKGDIPEGYSVSREKKERFSLILESASTNQTSMYLCASSPGGSEEQYFGPGTRLTVT.

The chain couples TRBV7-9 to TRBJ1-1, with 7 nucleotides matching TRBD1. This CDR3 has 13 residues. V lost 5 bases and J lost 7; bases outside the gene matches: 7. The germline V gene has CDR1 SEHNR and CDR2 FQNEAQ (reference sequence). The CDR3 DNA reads TGTGCCAGCAGCCCCCAGGGGGTTAGTGAAGCTTTCTTT. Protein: CASSPQGVSEAFF.

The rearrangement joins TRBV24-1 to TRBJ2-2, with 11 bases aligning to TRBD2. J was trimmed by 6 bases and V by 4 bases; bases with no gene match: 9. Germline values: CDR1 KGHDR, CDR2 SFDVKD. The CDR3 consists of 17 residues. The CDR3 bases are TGTGCCACCAGTGACCCGAGTTTGGGACTAGCGGCCGGGGAGCTGTTTTTT. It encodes CATSDPSLGLAAGELFF.

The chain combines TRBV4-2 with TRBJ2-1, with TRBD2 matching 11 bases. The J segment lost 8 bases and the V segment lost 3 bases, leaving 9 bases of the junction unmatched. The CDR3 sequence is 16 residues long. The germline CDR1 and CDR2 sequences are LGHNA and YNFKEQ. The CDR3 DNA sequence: TGTGCCAGCAGCCAGGCAACTAGCGGGAGAGGGGATGAGCAGTTCTTC. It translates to CASSQATSGRGDEQFF.

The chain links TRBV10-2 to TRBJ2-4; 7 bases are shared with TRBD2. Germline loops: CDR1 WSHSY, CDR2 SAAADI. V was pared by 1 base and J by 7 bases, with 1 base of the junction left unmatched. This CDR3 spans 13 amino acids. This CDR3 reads CASSELGGNIQYF. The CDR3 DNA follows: TGCGCCAGCAGTGAGTTGGGGGGGAACATTCAGTACTTC.

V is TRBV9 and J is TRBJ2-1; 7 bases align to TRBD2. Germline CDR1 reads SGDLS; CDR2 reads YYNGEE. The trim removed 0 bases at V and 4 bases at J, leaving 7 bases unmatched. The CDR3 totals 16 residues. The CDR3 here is CASSVDPAGIYNEQFF. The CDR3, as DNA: TGTGCCAGCAGCGTAGATCCAGCGGGGATATACAATGAGCAGTTCTTC.

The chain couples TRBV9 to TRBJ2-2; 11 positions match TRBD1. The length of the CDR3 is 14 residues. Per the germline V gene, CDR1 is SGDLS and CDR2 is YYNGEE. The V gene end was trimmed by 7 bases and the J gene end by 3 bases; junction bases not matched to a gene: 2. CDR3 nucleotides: TGTGCCAGCCGGGGACAGGGGGACACCGGGGAGCTGTTTTTT. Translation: CASRGQGDTGELFF.

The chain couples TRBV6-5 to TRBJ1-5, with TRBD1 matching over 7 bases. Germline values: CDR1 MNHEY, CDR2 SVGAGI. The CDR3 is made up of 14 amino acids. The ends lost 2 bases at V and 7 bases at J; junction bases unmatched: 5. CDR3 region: CASSYRGGEQPQHF. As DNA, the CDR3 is TGTGCCAGCAGTTACAGAGGGGGCGAGCAGCCCCAGCATTTT.

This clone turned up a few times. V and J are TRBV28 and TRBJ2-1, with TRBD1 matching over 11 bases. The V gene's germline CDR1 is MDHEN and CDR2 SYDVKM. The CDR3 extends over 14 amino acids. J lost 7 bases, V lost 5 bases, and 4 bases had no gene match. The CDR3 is CASSSRDRGNEQFF. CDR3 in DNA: TGTGCCAGCAGTAGCCGGGACAGGGGGAATGAGCAGTTCTTC.

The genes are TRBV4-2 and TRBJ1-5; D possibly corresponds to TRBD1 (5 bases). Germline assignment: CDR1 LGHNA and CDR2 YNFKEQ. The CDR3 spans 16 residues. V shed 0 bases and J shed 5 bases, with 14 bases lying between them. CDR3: CASSQEAGQVYQPQHF. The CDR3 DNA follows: TGTGCCAGCAGCCAAGAAGCGGGGCAGGTTTATCAGCCCCAGCATTTT.

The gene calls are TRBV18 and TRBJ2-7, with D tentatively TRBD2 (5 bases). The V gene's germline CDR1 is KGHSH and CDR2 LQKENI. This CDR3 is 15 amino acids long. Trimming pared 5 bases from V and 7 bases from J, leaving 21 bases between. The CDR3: CASSIQRGPPGEQYF. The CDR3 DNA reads TGTGCCAGCTCAATCCAAAGAGGCCCCCCGGGGGAGCAGTACTTC.

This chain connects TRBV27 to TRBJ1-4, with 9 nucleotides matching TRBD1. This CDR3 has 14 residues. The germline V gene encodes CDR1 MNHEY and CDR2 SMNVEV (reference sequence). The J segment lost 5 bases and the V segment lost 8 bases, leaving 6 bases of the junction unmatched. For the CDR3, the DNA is TGTGCCAGCGGACCCGGGACAGGGAATGAAAAACTGTTTTTT. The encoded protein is CASGPGTGNEKLFF.

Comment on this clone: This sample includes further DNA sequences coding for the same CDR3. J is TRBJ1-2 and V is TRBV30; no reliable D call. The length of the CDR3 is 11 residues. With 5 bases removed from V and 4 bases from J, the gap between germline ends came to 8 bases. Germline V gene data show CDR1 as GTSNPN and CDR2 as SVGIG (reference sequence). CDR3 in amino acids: CAWSEGYGYTF. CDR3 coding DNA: TGTGCCTGGTCGGAGGGCTATGGCTACACCTTC.

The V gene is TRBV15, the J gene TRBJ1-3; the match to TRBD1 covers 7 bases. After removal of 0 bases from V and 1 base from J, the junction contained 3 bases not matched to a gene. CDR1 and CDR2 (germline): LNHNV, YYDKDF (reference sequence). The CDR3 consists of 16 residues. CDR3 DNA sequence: TGTGCCACCAGCAGAGATTACAGGGGATCTGGAAACACCATATATTTT. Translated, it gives CATSRDYRGSGNTIYF.

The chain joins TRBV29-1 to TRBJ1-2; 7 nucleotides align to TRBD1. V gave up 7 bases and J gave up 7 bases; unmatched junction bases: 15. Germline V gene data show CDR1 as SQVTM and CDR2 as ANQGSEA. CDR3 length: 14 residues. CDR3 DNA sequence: TGCAGCGCCGAAGGGGTTTCAGCAGGGGGTGGCTACACCTTC. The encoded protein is CSAEGVSAGGGYTF.

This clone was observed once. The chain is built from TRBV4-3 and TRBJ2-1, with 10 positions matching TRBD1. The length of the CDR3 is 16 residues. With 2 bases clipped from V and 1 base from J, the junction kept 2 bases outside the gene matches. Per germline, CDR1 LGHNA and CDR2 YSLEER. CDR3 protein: CASSQRDRGSYNEQFF. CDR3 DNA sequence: TGCGCCAGCAGCCAAAGGGACAGGGGTTCCTACAATGAGCAGTTCTTC.

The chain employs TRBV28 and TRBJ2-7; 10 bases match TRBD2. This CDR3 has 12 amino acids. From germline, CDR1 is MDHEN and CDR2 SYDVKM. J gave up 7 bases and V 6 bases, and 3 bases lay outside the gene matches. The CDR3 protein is CASSPLAGEQYF. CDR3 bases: TGTGCCAGCAGCCCACTAGCGGGGGAGCAGTACTTC.

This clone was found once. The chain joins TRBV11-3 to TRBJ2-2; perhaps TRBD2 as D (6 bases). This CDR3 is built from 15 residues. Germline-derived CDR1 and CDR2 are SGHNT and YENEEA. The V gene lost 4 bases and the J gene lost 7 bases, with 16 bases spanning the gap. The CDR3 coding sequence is TGTGCCAGCAGCTCACACCTACGGGAGCACGGGGAGCTGTTTTTT. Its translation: CASSSHLREHGELFF.

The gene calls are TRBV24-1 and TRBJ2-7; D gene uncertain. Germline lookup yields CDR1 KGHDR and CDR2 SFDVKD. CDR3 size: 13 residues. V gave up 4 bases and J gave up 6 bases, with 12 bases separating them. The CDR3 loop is CATSDHSNFEQYF. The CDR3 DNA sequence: TGTGCCACCAGTGACCATAGTAATTTCGAGCAGTACTTC.

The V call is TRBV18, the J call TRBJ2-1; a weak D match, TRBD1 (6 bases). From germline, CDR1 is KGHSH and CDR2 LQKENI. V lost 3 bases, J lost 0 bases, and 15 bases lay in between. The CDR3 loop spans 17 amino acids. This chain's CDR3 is CASSPPGALSSYNEQFF. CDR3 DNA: TGTGCCAGCTCACCCCCAGGGGCCCTGAGCTCCTACAATGAGCAGTTCTTC. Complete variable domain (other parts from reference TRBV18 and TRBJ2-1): NAGVMQNPRHLVRRRGQEARLRCSPMKGHSHVYWYRQLPEEGLKFMVYLQKENIIDESGMPKERFSAEFPKEGPSILRIQQVVRGDSAAYFCASSPPGALSSYNEQFFGPGTRLTVL.

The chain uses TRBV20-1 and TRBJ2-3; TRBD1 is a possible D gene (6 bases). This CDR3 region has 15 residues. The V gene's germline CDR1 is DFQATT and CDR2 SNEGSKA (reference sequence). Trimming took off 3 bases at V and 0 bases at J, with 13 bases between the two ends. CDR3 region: CSASRRTASTDTQYF. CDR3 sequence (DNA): TGCAGTGCTAGTCGCCGGACAGCTAGCACAGATACGCAGTATTTT.

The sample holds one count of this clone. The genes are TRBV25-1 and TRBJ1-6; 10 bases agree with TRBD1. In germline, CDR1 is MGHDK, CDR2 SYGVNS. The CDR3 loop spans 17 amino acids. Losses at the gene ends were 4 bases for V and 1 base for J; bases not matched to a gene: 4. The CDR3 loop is CASSGGQGPSYNSPLHF. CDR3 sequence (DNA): TGTGCCAGCAGTGGGGGACAGGGGCCATCCTATAATTCACCCCTCCACTTT.

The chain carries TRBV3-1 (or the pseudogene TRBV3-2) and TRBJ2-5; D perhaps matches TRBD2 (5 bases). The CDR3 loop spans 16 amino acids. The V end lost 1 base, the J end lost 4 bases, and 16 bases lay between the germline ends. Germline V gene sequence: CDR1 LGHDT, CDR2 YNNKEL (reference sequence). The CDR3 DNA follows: TGTGCCAGCAGCCAAGGCCTCCAGCGGACCGGAGAGACCCAGTACTTC. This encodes CASSQGLQRTGETQYF.

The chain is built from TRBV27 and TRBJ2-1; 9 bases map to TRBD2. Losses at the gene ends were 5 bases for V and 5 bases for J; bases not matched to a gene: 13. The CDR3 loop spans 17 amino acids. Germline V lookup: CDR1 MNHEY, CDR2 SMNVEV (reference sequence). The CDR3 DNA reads TGTGCCAGCAGTAAAAATGGGCTAGCGGGACATCACAATGAGCAGTTCTTC. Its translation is CASSKNGLAGHHNEQFF.

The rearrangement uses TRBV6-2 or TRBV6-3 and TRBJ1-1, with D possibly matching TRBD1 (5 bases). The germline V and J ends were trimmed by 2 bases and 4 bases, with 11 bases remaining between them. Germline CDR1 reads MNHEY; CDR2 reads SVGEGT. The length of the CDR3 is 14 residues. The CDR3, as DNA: TGTGCCAGCAGTTACCAGCGGGGCAGCACTGAAGCTTTCTTT. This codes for CASSYQRGSTEAFF.

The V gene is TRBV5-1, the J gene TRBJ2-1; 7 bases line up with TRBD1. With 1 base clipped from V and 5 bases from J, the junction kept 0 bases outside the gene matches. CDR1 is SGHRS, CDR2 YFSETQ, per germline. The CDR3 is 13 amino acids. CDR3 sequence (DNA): TGCGCCAGCAGCTTGACAGGGGACAATGAGCAGTTCTTC. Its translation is CASSLTGDNEQFF.

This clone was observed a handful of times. The CDR3 coding sequence is TGTGCCAGCAGTTACGGAGTAGCGGGAGACCAAGAGACCCAGTACTTC. Residues: CASSYGVAGDQETQYF. The chain recombines TRBV6-2 or TRBV6-3 with TRBJ2-3; TRBD2 matches at 9 bases. The last part of the DNA fits TRBJ2-5 better; the J call may be wrong. Looked up from germline, CDR1 is MNHEY and CDR2 is SVGEGT. CDR3 length: 16 residues.

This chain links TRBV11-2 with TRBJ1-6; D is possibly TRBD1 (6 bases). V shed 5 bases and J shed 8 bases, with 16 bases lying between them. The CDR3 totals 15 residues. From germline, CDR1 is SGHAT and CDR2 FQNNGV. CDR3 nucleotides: TGTGCCAGCAGCCTAGTACAGGGTGGGGATTCACCCCTCCACTTT. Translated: CASSLVQGGDSPLHF.

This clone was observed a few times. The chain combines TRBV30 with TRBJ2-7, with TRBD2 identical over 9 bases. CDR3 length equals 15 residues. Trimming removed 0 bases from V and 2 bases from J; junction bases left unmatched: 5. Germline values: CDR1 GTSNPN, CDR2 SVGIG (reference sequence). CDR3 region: CAWSVWTSATYEQYF. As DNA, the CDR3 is TGTGCCTGGAGTGTATGGACTAGCGCTACCTACGAGCAGTACTTC.

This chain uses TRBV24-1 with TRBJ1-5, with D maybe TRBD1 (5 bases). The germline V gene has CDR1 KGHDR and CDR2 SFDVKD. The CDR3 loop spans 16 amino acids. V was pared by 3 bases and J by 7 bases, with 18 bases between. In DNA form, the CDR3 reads TGTGCCACCAGTGATGCCTCGGGCGGGGCAGCACAGCCCCAGCATTTT. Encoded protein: CATSDASGGAAQPQHF.